A selection of T cell receptor beta chains follows, all from one sample in a study of T cell responses to AZD1222 COVID-19 vaccine. Libraries were prepared by immunoSEQ multiplex PCR; TCRdb keeps only in-frame clonotypes and omits some of them. The table includes 100,000 or so clones, over 75% detected once. The specimen comprised peripheral blood, sampled on day 0 of AZD1222 vaccination. These receptors came from an adult in good health. CDR3s include the opening cysteine and the closing phenylalanine or tryptophan. The D gene is left open where the match is weak. Some rows have no size entry. The others give once, few or many, or a class for an expanded clone.

CDR3 protein,CDR3 DNA,clone size,D gene,V gene,J gene
CASRLQGNTEAFF,TGTGCCAGCAGACTACAGGGGAACACTGAAGCTTTCTTT,NA,NA,TRBV27,TRBJ1-1
CASSLTGFRNSPLHF,TGTGCCAGCAGCTTAACAGGGTTCCGTAATTCACCCCTCCACTTT,NA,NA,TRBV7-9,TRBJ1-6
CASSLTHASSYEQYF,TGTGCCAGCAGTTTAACACATGCGAGCTCCTACGAGCAGTACTTC,NA,NA,TRBV27,TRBJ2-7
CASSEGTGTDYGYTF,TGTGCCAGCAGTGAAGGCACCGGGACAGACTATGGCTACACCTTC,NA,TRBD1,TRBV6-1,TRBJ1-2
CASSPFSGANVLTF,TGTGCCAGCAGCCCGTTCTCTGGGGCCAACGTCCTGACTTTC,NA,NA,TRBV7-3,TRBJ2-6
CASSLSPWGDEAFF,TGCGCCAGCAGCTTGAGCCCGTGGGGGGATGAAGCTTTCTTT,NA,NA,TRBV5-1,TRBJ1-1
CASIKGARSTEAFF,TGTGCCAGCATTAAGGGGGCAAGGAGCACTGAAGCTTTCTTT,NA,TRBD1,TRBV28,TRBJ1-1
CASSYRAEGYGYTF,TGTGCCAGCAGTTACCGGGCAGAAGGCTATGGCTACACCTTC,NA,NA,TRBV6-5,TRBJ1-2
CASSEGQGAGRSNQPQHF,TGTGCCAGCAGTGAAGGACAGGGGGCTGGTAGAAGCAATCAGCCCCAGCATTTT,once,TRBD1,TRBV6-1,TRBJ1-5
CASSLRGIYNEQFF,TGTGCCAGCAGCTTAAGGGGGATCTACAATGAGCAGTTCTTC,few,NA,TRBV7-3,TRBJ2-1
CASSVSGGLYNEQFF,TGTGCCAGCAGCGTCAGCGGGGGCCTCTACAATGAGCAGTTCTTC,NA,TRBD2,TRBV5-6,TRBJ2-1
CASSQTVTNSPLHF,TGTGCCAGCAGCCAGACAGTTACTAATTCACCCCTCCACTTT,NA,NA,TRBV9,TRBJ1-6
CASSRALGGIYEQYF,TGCGCCAGCAGCCGAGCTCTGGGCGGGATCTACGAGCAGTACTTC,NA,NA,TRBV4-3,TRBJ2-7
CASDRGVRLRNEQFF,TGTGCCAGCGACAGGGGGGTCCGGCTGCGCAATGAGCAGTTCTTC,NA,TRBD1,TRBV6-5,TRBJ2-1
CSVEEGRLPGYTF,TGCAGCGTTGAAGAAGGACGCCTCCCGGGCTACACCTTC,NA,NA,TRBV29-1,TRBJ1-2
CASSPRGNTEAFF,TGTGCCAGCAGCCCTCGGGGGAACACTGAAGCTTTCTTT,NA,NA,TRBV9,TRBJ1-1
CASSVGTVMSYEQYF,TGTGCCAGCAGCGTAGGGACAGTTATGTCCTACGAGCAGTACTTC,few,NA,TRBV9,TRBJ2-7
CASSSQGSYGYTF,TGTGCCAGCAGTTCCCAGGGGAGCTATGGCTACACCTTC,NA,NA,TRBV6-2/TRBV6-3,TRBJ1-2
CASSSLGPSNEQFF,TGTGCCAGCAGTTCCCTCGGACCCTCCAATGAGCAGTTCTTC,NA,NA,TRBV6-5,TRBJ2-1
CASTLNTF,TGTGCCAGCACCCTCAACACCTTC,NA,NA,TRBV21-1,TRBJ1-2
CASSLGTGGPGNTIYF,TGTGCCAGCAGCTTGGGGACAGGGGGCCCGGGAAACACCATATATTTT,NA,TRBD1,TRBV7-6,TRBJ1-3
CASSLASGTAHKFSYNEQFF,TGCGCCAGCAGCTTGGCCTCCGGGACAGCCCACAAGTTCTCCTACAATGAGCAGTTCTTC,few,TRBD1,TRBV5-1,TRBJ2-1
CASSLGVLGGRPQHF,TGTGCCAGCAGCTTAGGGGTATTGGGTGGAAGGCCCCAGCATTTT,NA,NA,TRBV7-8,TRBJ1-5
CASSLNRDNMAYEQYF,TGTGCCAGCAGCTTAAATCGAGACAATATGGCCTACGAGCAGTACTTC,few,NA,TRBV11-2,TRBJ2-7
CASSQRMTIVHEQYF,TGTGCCAGCAGCCAGAGAATGACAATCGTCCACGAGCAGTACTTC,NA,NA,TRBV3-1/TRBV3-2,TRBJ2-7
CASGKGDNQPQHF,TGTGCCAGCGGGAAAGGGGACAATCAGCCCCAGCATTTT,NA,NA,TRBV27,TRBJ1-5
CASSLATSGVQETQYF,TGCGCCAGCAGCTTGGCGACTAGCGGAGTCCAAGAGACCCAGTACTTC,NA,TRBD2,TRBV5-1,TRBJ2-5
CASSPLSVTGYTF,TGTGCCAGCAGTCCTCTTTCGGTAACCGGCTACACCTTC,NA,NA,TRBV12-3/TRBV12-4,TRBJ1-2
CASSPPLQGAGEKLFF,TGTGCCAGCAGTCCCCCACTTCAGGGGGCAGGTGAAAAACTGTTTTTT,NA,TRBD1,TRBV28,TRBJ1-4
CASSTPGLAGQETQYF,TGTGCCAGTAGTACTCCGGGACTAGCGGGACAAGAGACCCAGTACTTC,NA,TRBD2,TRBV19,TRBJ2-5
CASSVAAGSAYEQYF,TGTGCCAGCAGCGTAGCAGCAGGGTCCGCCTACGAGCAGTACTTC,medium-sized,NA,TRBV9,TRBJ2-7
CASSTPGTQGRNTEAFF,TGTGCCAGCAGTACACCGGGGACTCAGGGGAGGAACACTGAAGCTTTCTTT,NA,NA,TRBV7-3,TRBJ1-1
CASSLGDSSYEQYF,TGTGCCAGCAGCTTAGGGGACAGCTCCTACGAGCAGTACTTC,NA,TRBD1,TRBV7-8,TRBJ2-7
CASSLGVGQGTPLHF,TGCGCCAGCAGCTTGGGGGTCGGGCAGGGTACACCCCTCCACTTT,NA,NA,TRBV5-1,TRBJ1-6
CASSYFGDSPLHF,TGTGCCAGCAGTTACTTTGGGGATTCACCCCTCCACTTT,NA,NA,TRBV6-5,TRBJ1-6
CASSEVGTGRNSPLHF,TGTGCCAGCAGTGAAGTGGGGACAGGACGAAATTCACCCCTCCACTTT,NA,TRBD1,TRBV6-1,TRBJ1-6
CASSRGTGNIGGYTF,TGTGCCAGCAGCAGGGGGACAGGGAACATTGGGGGCTACACCTTC,NA,TRBD1,TRBV5-8,TRBJ1-2
CASSPQGDYGYTF,TGTGCCAGCAGCCCCCAGGGGGACTATGGCTACACCTTC,NA,TRBD1,TRBV5-5,TRBJ1-2
CASSVSSSHYYGYTF,TGTGCCAGTAGTGTGTCCAGTTCCCATTACTATGGCTACACCTTC,NA,NA,TRBV19,TRBJ1-2
CSVGQGVGEQYF,TGCAGCGTTGGGCAGGGGGTGGGCGAGCAGTACTTC,NA,TRBD1,TRBV29-1,TRBJ2-7
CASSLSRGAGNTIYF,TGTGCCAGCAGTTTATCCAGGGGCGCCGGAAACACCATATATTTT,NA,NA,TRBV28,TRBJ1-3
CASSQDGQAHREAFF,TGCGCCAGCAGCCAAGATGGACAGGCGCACAGGGAAGCTTTCTTT,NA,TRBD1,TRBV4-1,TRBJ1-1
CASSDRGSNSPLHF,TGTGCCAGCAGTGATAGGGGATCTAATTCACCCCTCCACTTT,NA,NA,TRBV2,TRBJ1-6
CASSYPGKNTEAFF,TGTGCCAGCAGTTACCCAGGGAAGAACACTGAAGCTTTCTTT,NA,NA,TRBV11-2,TRBJ1-1
CASSRDFGDTQYF,TGTGCCAGCTCACGCGACTTTGGAGATACGCAGTATTTT,NA,NA,TRBV18,TRBJ2-3
CASSLGVLVGGNQPQHF,TGTGCCAGCAGCTTAGGAGTCCTTGTGGGGGGCAATCAGCCCCAGCATTTT,few,NA,TRBV7-8,TRBJ1-5
CASSQVQGNAFF,TGTGCCAGCAGCCAAGTGCAGGGTAACGCTTTCTTT,NA,NA,TRBV3-1/TRBV3-2,TRBJ1-1
CSGGSHSEQYF,TGCAGTGGGGGGTCCCACTCCGAGCAGTACTTC,NA,NA,TRBV20-1,TRBJ2-7
CASSLDGDSGNTIYF,TGTGCCAGCAGCTTAGACGGAGACTCTGGAAACACCATATATTTT,once,NA,TRBV11-1,TRBJ1-3